This T cell receptor (beta chain) was recorded in a study of T cells in Graves' hyperthyroidism and ophthalmopathy. Trimming left V 6 bases short and J 1 base short, with 15 bases between. CDR3 size: 15 residues. Germline V gene lookup returns CDR1 GTSNPN and CDR2 SVGIG (reference sequence). This clonotype has a count of ten or more. Template material for amplifying TCR beta CDR3 regions consisted of RNA transcripts. Using the HTBI primer set, a first-round RT-PCR was run on the TCR CDR3. One entry per CDR3 protein, called by TCRdb with MiXCR from the multiplex PCR reads. The sample holds about 530,000 distinct CDR3 sequences, about a sixth seen once.

The receptor's source is a woman aged 18-29 years with Graves' ophthalmopathy. J is TRBJ2-2 and V is TRBV30, with a possible D match to TRBD2 (6 bases). Sequenced input: blood. CDR3 loop: CACNPAGQNTGELFF. In nucleotides, the CDR3 is TGTGCCTGTAATCCAGCGGGCCAGAACACCGGGGAGCTGTTTTTT.